The 5 T cell receptor beta chains reported below all come from one sample, sequenced in a study of CD8 T cells in Susac syndrome. When the RNA was reverse transcribed, random hexamers were used with an input of about 0.45 to 1 ug. TCRdb reanalysed the immunoSEQ multiplex PCR reads using MiXCR and keeps one entry per CDR3 protein. The data show 200,000 or so distinct CDR3 sequences, with 90% to 95% seen just once and roughly 0.094% held by the top ten. Source material: CD4+ T cells from PBMCs. The receptors originated from a human donor with multiple sclerosis.

This chain links TRBV18 with TRBJ2-6; D might be TRBD1 (5 bases). V lost 3 bases to trimming and J lost 0 bases, with 12 bases between them. In germline, CDR1 is KGHSH, CDR2 LQKENI. The CDR3 is made up of 17 amino acids. The CDR3 region is CASSPQTGVSGANVLTF. The CDR3, as DNA: TGTGCCAGCTCACCCCAAACAGGAGTCTCTGGGGCCAACGTCCTGACTTTC.

In DNA form, the CDR3 reads TGTGCCTGGAGTGTAGACAGGGGCTATGGCTACACCTTC. Amino acids: CAWSVDRGYGYTF. The chain carries TRBV30 and TRBJ1-2, with 8 positions matching TRBD1. The CDR3 covers 13 residues. J gave up 4 bases and V 0 bases, and 1 base lay outside the gene matches. The germline CDR1 and CDR2 sequences are GTSNPN and SVGIG (reference sequence).

The chain combines TRBV12-3 or TRBV12-4 with TRBJ2-2; 7 bases are a match to TRBD2. This CDR3 is 13 amino acids long. The trim removed 7 bases at V and 7 bases at J, leaving 6 bases unmatched. CDR3 loop: CASTPGRVGELFF. The DNA of the CDR3 is TGTGCCAGCACCCCTGGGAGGGTCGGGGAGCTGTTTTTT.

Turning to this clonotype: At one end, the junction sequence differs from germline, possibly due to a read error. J is TRBJ2-7 and V is TRBV20-1, with D unresolved. Germline V gene data show CDR1 as DFQATT and CDR2 as SNEGSKA (reference sequence). This CDR3 contains 10 residues. DNA for the CDR3: TGCGGTGCTCGCGGTCGCGAGCAGTACTTC. Encoded protein: CGARGREQYF.

This sequence joins TRBV19 and TRBJ1-2; D is possibly TRBD1 (6 bases). Germline V CDR1 and CDR2: LNHDA, SQIVND (reference sequence). V was shortened by 5 bases and J by 3 bases, with 10 bases between the two germline ends. The CDR3 loop spans 13 amino acids. The CDR3 here is CASSSGQYYGYTF. The CDR3 DNA follows: TGTGCCAGTAGTTCGGGACAATACTATGGCTACACCTTC.